The 17 T cell receptor beta chains below all came from one sample that was sequenced in a study of beta chain features in type 1 diabetes. Investigators reverse transcribed all isolated RNA, so they sequenced expressed TCRB transcripts. The method was immunoSEQ multiplex PCR; TCRdb's version includes in-frame clones alone and lacks a portion of them. The repertoire includes about 150,000 clones, over 7.5% of them detected once, and 0.55% to 0.75% sits in the top ten. Material: central memory CD4+ T cells from blood. The receptors were sampled from a man between 18 and 29 years old in good health.

The chain has TRBV6-1 and TRBJ2-2; perhaps TRBD2 as D (5 bases). Germline lookup yields CDR1 MNHNS and CDR2 SASEGT. CDR3 length: 13 residues. The ends were cut back, 1 base at V and 8 bases at J, with 8 bases in the middle. The CDR3 sequence is CASSEVRRGELFF. The CDR3, as DNA: TGTGCCAGCAGTGAAGTCCGGAGGGGGGAGCTGTTTTTT.

This clone was counted a single time. The V gene is TRBV7-2, the J gene TRBJ2-3; D is unresolved. This CDR3 contains 14 residues. The V gene's germline CDR1 is SGHTA and CDR2 FQGNSA. V was clipped by 1 base and J by 4 bases, with 9 bases between them. As DNA, the CDR3 is TGTGCCAGCAGCTTAGGCCCAGTGGCAGATACGCAGTATTTT. Translating gives CASSLGPVADTQYF. Supplemented by reference TRBV7-2 and TRBJ2-3, the full variable domain reads GAGVSQSPSNKVTEKGKDVELRCDPISGHTALYWYRQSLGQGLEFLIYFQGNSAPDKSGLPSDRFSAERTGGSVSTLTIQRTQQEDSAVYLCASSLGPVADTQYFGPGTRLTVL.

With regard to this clone: A read error may produce the germline difference seen at one junction end. The chain employs TRBV28 and TRBJ2-1; 10 bases are a match to TRBD2. CDR1 and CDR2 from the germline V gene are MDHEN and SYDVKM. The CDR3 has 15 amino acids. The CDR3: CASGFWTSGVSEQFF. DNA for the CDR3: TGTGCCAGCGGTTTTTGGACTAGCGGCGTCTCCGAGCAGTTCTTC.

CDR3 sequence: CASRLDRGTEAFF. CDR3 sequence (DNA): TGTGCCAGCAGATTAGACAGGGGCACTGAAGCTTTCTTT. The chain links TRBV5-6 to TRBJ1-1; 8 positions agree with TRBD1. The length of the CDR3 is 13 residues. V lost 5 bases, J lost 4 bases, and 4 bases stayed unmatched. Germline values: CDR1 SGHDT, CDR2 YYEEEE.

CDR3 protein: CASTTRDPQETQYF. The CDR3 DNA reads as TGTGCCAGCACGACCCGGGATCCGCAAGAGACCCAGTACTTC. This rearrangement joins TRBV7-9 to TRBJ2-5; TRBD2 might be the D (5 bases). This CDR3 comprises 14 residues. The V end lost 7 bases, the J end lost 2 bases, and 14 bases lay between the germline ends. Germline values: CDR1 SEHNR, CDR2 FQNEAQ (reference sequence). The variable domain in full, with the rest retrieved from reference TRBV7-9 and TRBJ2-5, is DTGVSQNPRHKITKRGQNVTFRCDPISEHNRLYWYRQTLGQGPEFLTYFQNEAQLEKSRLLSDRFSAERPKGSFSTLEIQRTEQGDSAMYLCASTTRDPQETQYFGPGTRLLVL.

This clone was recorded a few times. Distinct nucleotide sequences in the sample also encode this CDR3. The genes are TRBV9 and TRBJ1-1; tentatively, D is TRBD1 (5 bases). Germline values: CDR1 SGDLS, CDR2 YYNGEE. The V end was cut by 4 bases, the J end by 1 base, with 8 bases between. The CDR3 extends over 13 amino acids. This CDR3 reads CASSSQGNTEAFF. The CDR3 DNA reads as TGTGCCAGCAGCTCCCAGGGGAACACTGAAGCTTTCTTT.

The chain combines TRBV6-5 with TRBJ1-2, with 8 bases lining up with TRBD1. This CDR3 is 14 amino acids long. J gave up 4 bases and V 2 bases, and 3 bases lay outside the gene matches. The germline CDR1 and CDR2 sequences are MNHEY and SVGAGI. CDR3 sequence: CASSYAGQGYGYTF. DNA of the CDR3: TGTGCCAGCAGTTACGCTGGACAGGGCTATGGCTACACCTTC.

The rearrangement uses TRBV30 and TRBJ2-2, with 8 bases lining up with TRBD1. CDR3 size: 13 residues. Germline-derived CDR1 and CDR2 are GTSNPN and SVGIG (reference sequence). The CDR3 nucleotides are TGTGCAAGACAGGGGCCTTCGGCCGGGGAGCTGTTTTTT. This codes for CARQGPSAGELFF.

This clone came up a few times. The chain is built from TRBV9 and TRBJ2-1; 7 bases fit TRBD1. This CDR3 region has 18 residues. Looked up from germline, CDR1 is SGDLS and CDR2 is YYNGEE. V gave up 3 bases and J gave up 2 bases; unmatched junction bases: 14. The CDR3 region has the DNA TGTGCCAGCAGCGCCCGAACGGATTTTACAGGGGCCTACAATGAGCAGTTCTTC. Translating it yields CASSARTDFTGAYNEQFF.

This clone was detected ten times or more. This sample also contains other DNA sequences that code for the same CDR3. The genes are TRBV19 and TRBJ2-5, with 7 bases fitting TRBD2. The germline gives CDR1 LNHDA, CDR2 SQIVND (reference sequence). The length of the CDR3 is 14 residues. V shed 1 base and J 5 bases; nucleotides not matched to a gene: 4. Here the CDR3 reads CASSIAGGWETQYF. The DNA for the CDR3 is TGTGCCAGTAGTATAGCGGGAGGCTGGGAGACCCAGTACTTC.

The chain links TRBV5-1 to TRBJ1-4; D may be TRBD1 (6 bases). Trimming cost V 5 bases and J 4 bases, with 12 bases left between them. This CDR3 contains 14 residues. Germline CDR1 SGHRS, CDR2 YFSETQ. The CDR3 sequence: CASSQDRYNEKLFF. CDR3 DNA: TGCGCCAGCAGTCAAGACAGGTATAATGAAAAACTGTTTTTT.

Turning to this clone: One junction end does not reproduce the germline sequence, and a read error may be involved. The V gene is TRBV7-7, the J gene TRBJ2-1; the D gene could be TRBD1 or TRBD2 (5 bases each). CDR1 and CDR2 (germline): SSHAT, FNYEAQ (reference sequence). The CDR3 consists of 15 residues. The CDR3 bases are TGTGCTAGCAGCTTAGGAGGAACAGGAAACAATGAGCAGTTCTTC. It codes for CASSLGGTGNNEQFF.

The chain recombines TRBV5-5 with TRBJ2-2; D is undetermined. V was shortened by 4 bases and J by 2 bases, with 9 bases between the two germline ends. The CDR3 has 14 residues. CDR1 SGHKS and CDR2 YYEKEE come from the germline V gene (reference sequence). The CDR3 nucleotides read TGTGCCAGCAGCAACCTAATCAACACCGGGGAGCTGTTTTTT. It codes for CASSNLINTGELFF.

This clone appeared a few times. The CDR3 loop is CASSAPGDEQYF. In DNA form, the CDR3 reads TGTGCCAGCAGCGCACCGGGAGACGAGCAGTACTTC. J is TRBJ2-7 and V is TRBV7-6; perhaps TRBD2 as D (6 bases). Trimming stripped 5 bases from V and 5 bases from J, with 10 bases between. Germline V gene data show CDR1 as SGHVS and CDR2 as FNYEAQ. The CDR3 consists of 12 residues.

This rearrangement joins TRBV5-1 to TRBJ2-5, with D tentatively TRBD1 (5 bases). V was shortened by 1 base and J by 5 bases, with 15 bases between the two germline ends. This CDR3 has 15 amino acids. The germline V gene encodes CDR1 SGHRS and CDR2 YFSETQ. The CDR3 coding sequence is TGCGCCAGCAGCTTGTCCGACAGATTGGAGGAGACCCAGTACTTC. Amino acids: CASSLSDRLEETQYF.

Many counts were recorded for this clone. The chain couples TRBV7-9 to TRBJ2-7; 7 bases are a match to TRBD1. CDR1 is SEHNR and CDR2 is FQNEAQ in the germline V gene (reference sequence). Trimming at V came to 5 bases and at J to 0 bases, leaving 4 bases not matched to a gene. The CDR3 covers 14 residues. The DNA of the CDR3 is TGTGCCAGCAGCGAACAGGGGAGCTCCTACGAGCAGTACTTC. Encoded protein: CASSEQGSSYEQYF.

The sample holds a few counts of this clone. The V gene is TRBV30, the J gene TRBJ2-1, with TRBD1 matching 8 bases. From germline, CDR1 is GTSNPN and CDR2 SVGIG (reference sequence). The CDR3 spans 15 residues. V shed 0 bases, J shed 4 bases, and the junction held 5 bases outside the gene matches. In nucleotides, the CDR3 is TGTGCCTGGAGTGTAACTGGACAGGGTTACAATGAGCAGTTCTTC. It yields the protein CAWSVTGQGYNEQFF.